A single sample gave rise to the 29 T cell receptor beta chains below, sequenced in a study of blood T cells in healthy people across ages. It was with a sample-barcoded 5' primer and a J-beta primer mix that a second PCR of roughly 7 to 11 cycles was run. Each CDR3 protein gets one entry after TCRdb re-called the 5' RACE reads with MiXCR. The repertoire includes fewer than 1,200,000 distinct CDR3 sequences, roughly a quarter of them detected once, and less than 0.85% sits in the top ten. The data also belong to a second study, concerning T cells of mothers and their children.

Sequencing used blood. The receptors were sampled from a girl aged 2-15 years in good health.

CDR3 residues: CASRRLGGQADYGYTF. CDR3 coding DNA: TGTGCCAGCAGACGGCTGGGGGGGCAGGCCGACTATGGCTACACCTTC. The chain links TRBV12-3 or TRBV12-4 to TRBJ1-2, with D possibly matching TRBD1 (6 bases). CDR3 length: 16 residues. V lost 6 bases to trimming and J lost 3 bases, with 20 bases between them.

This clonotype was picked up a small number of times. This chain links TRBV12-3 or TRBV12-4 with TRBJ2-5, with 8 bases fitting TRBD2. V was clipped by 3 bases and J by 5 bases; unmatched bases: 8. The CDR3 is 15 amino acids. CDR3 residues: CASSLDGRAGETQYF. CDR3 in DNA: TGTGCCAGCAGTTTGGACGGGAGGGCCGGGGAGACCCAGTACTTC.

As for this clonotype: It is likely a read error, because the conserved phenylalanine at the end of the CDR3 is missing. V gene TRBV4-2 combines with J gene TRBJ2-5, with D possibly TRBD2 on 7 matching bases. TRBJ2-1 matches the DNA end more closely, so the J call is doubtful. This CDR3 has 14 amino acids. Per the germline V gene, CDR1 is LGHNA and CDR2 is YNFKEQ. The CDR3 spells CASSQEGGGSEQFL. As DNA, the CDR3 is TGTGCGAGCAGCCAAGAGGGGGGCGGGAGTGAGCAGTTCCTC.

This clonotype occurred a few times. The chain joins TRBV7-9 to TRBJ2-1; the D gene could be TRBD1 or TRBD2 (5 bases each). The CDR3 totals 16 residues. CDR1 and CDR2 (germline): SEHNR, FQNEAQ (reference sequence). The ends were cut back, 4 bases at V and 5 bases at J, with 18 bases in the middle. The CDR3 DNA reads TGTGCCAGCAGCTCTCGGGACCGAGGGCATGACAATGAGCAGTTCTTC. It codes for CASSSRDRGHDNEQFF.

This clonotype was seen many times. The chain links TRBV5-1 to TRBJ2-5, with D possibly matching TRBD2 (6 bases). Matching the DNA end better, TRBJ2-1 makes the J call doubtful. The CDR3 spans 13 residues. Per the germline V gene, CDR1 is SGHRS and CDR2 is YFSETQ. The CDR3 here is CASSFRAGNEQFF. CDR3 in DNA: TGCGCCAGCAGTTTTCGCGCGGGAAATGAGCAGTTCTTC.

The sample holds a few counts of this clonotype. At one end, the junction sequence differs from germline, possibly due to a read error. The genes are TRBV3-1 and TRBJ2-1; 8 bases align to TRBD2. This CDR3 is built from 17 residues. Germline lookup yields CDR1 LGHDT and CDR2 YNNKEL (reference sequence). The DNA for the CDR3 is TGTGCCAGCAGCCAAGTCACGGGACTAGGAACCTACAATGAGCAGCTCTTC. Protein sequence: CASSQVTGLGTYNEQLF.

This chain connects TRBV7-9 to TRBJ2-7, with D perhaps matching TRBD2 (5 bases). The germline V gene encodes CDR1 SEHNR and CDR2 FQNEAQ (reference sequence). The CDR3 runs to 15 residues. The V end lost 3 bases, the J end lost 3 bases, and 15 bases lay between the germline ends. The CDR3 nucleotides are TGTGCCAGCAGCTTCGGACCCGTGGAGGTCTACGAGCAGTACTTC. Its translation: CASSFGPVEVYEQYF. The full variable domain, with the rest looked up from reference TRBV7-9 and TRBJ2-7, is DTGVSQNPRHKITKRGQNVTFRCDPISEHNRLYWYRQTLGQGPEFLTYFQNEAQLEKSRLLSDRFSAERPKGSFSTLEIQRTEQGDSAMYLCASSFGPVEVYEQYFGPGTRLTVT.

Regarding this clonotype: At one end the junction does not follow the germline gene, possibly because of a read error. V gene TRBV14 combines with J gene TRBJ2-3; no firm D call. The germline V gene encodes CDR1 SGHDN and CDR2 FVKESK. The CDR3 has 13 amino acids. The CDR3 bases are TGTGCCAGCAACCAAGAGAGTGGCGATACGCAGTATTTT. This translates into CASNQESGDTQYF.

CDR3: CASSQAWADPHEQYF. CDR3 sequence (DNA): TGTGCCAGCAGCCAAGCCTGGGCAGACCCACACGAGCAGTACTTC. The chain uses TRBV3-1 and TRBJ2-7; D is undetermined. This CDR3 has 15 amino acids. V dropped 1 base and J dropped 5 bases, with 15 bases sitting between them. Germline CDR1 is LGHDT and CDR2 is YNNKEL (reference sequence).

This sequence joins TRBV7-2 and TRBJ2-1, with TRBD2 identical over 10 bases. Losses at the gene ends were 5 bases for V and 8 bases for J; bases not matched to a gene: 9. The CDR3 length is 15 residues. The germline CDR1 and CDR2 sequences are SGHTA and FQGNSA. CDR3 loop: CASSPRAGGFYEQFF. The DNA of the CDR3 is TGTGCCAGCAGCCCCCGAGCGGGGGGGTTTTATGAGCAGTTCTTC.

The genes are TRBV7-9 and TRBJ1-1; a possible D gene is TRBD1 (5 bases). The CDR3 sequence is 14 residues long. Germline V gene lookup returns CDR1 SEHNR and CDR2 FQNEAQ (reference sequence). V lost 5 bases and J 9 bases, leaving 19 bases between the germline ends. CDR3 in DNA: TGTGCCAGCAGCATCCCGGGGGGAGAGAAAAAAGCTTTCTTT. Amino acid sequence: CASSIPGGEKKAFF.

This clonotype was seen more than once but under ten times. The rearrangement uses TRBV20-1 and TRBJ1-1; D is possibly TRBD1 (6 bases). The CDR3 is 13 residues long. CDR1 is DFQATT and CDR2 is SNEGSKA in the germline V gene (reference sequence). CDR3 amino acids: CLGALPLNTEAFF. DNA of the CDR3: TGCCTGGGGGCTCTGCCTTTGAACACTGAAGCTTTCTTT.

J is TRBJ2-7 and V is TRBV14, with D unclear. The V end was cut by 0 bases, the J end by 2 bases, with 8 bases between. CDR1 is SGHDN and CDR2 is FVKESK in the germline V gene. There are 14 residues in the CDR3. DNA for the CDR3: TGTGCCAGCAGCCAAGATTGGTCGCCCTACGAGCAGTACTTC. Encoded protein: CASSQDWSPYEQYF.

The chain has TRBV7-9 and TRBJ2-6; D ambiguous. Germline V CDR1 and CDR2: SEHNR, FQNEAQ (reference sequence). Between the trimmed V and J ends, which lost 5 bases and 2 bases, there was a span of 16 bases. This CDR3 is 17 amino acids long. In DNA, the CDR3 is TGTGCCAGCAGCCCGATCGAACACTTCCCTGGGGCCAACGTCCTGACTTTC. It translates to CASSPIEHFPGANVLTF.

This clonotype appeared a few times. This chain connects TRBV14 to TRBJ2-3, with D perhaps TRBD2 (6 bases). CDR1 is SGHDN and CDR2 is FVKESK in the germline V gene. The CDR3 contains 16 residues. Between the trimmed V and J ends, which lost 1 base and 2 bases, there was a span of 13 bases. CDR3 amino acids: CASSQVSGTLTDTQYF. The CDR3 region has the DNA TGTGCCAGCAGCCAAGTGTCCGGGACTCTCACAGATACGCAGTATTTT.

V gene TRBV6-5 combines with J gene TRBJ2-7; TRBD1 agrees at 8 bases. V dropped 7 bases and J dropped 7; count of bases not matched to a gene: 9. CDR3 length equals 13 residues. Looked up from germline, CDR1 is MNHEY and CDR2 is SVGAGI. CDR3 sequence (DNA): TGTGCCAGCAACCTCAGGGGGCAGGAGGAGCAGTACTTC. Residues: CASNLRGQEEQYF.

The chain recombines TRBV20-1 with TRBJ2-5, with a weak D call TRBD1 (5 bases). The DNA matches TRBJ2-7 better at its end, which makes the J call doubtful. Germline V gene data show CDR1 as DFQATT and CDR2 as SNEGSKA (reference sequence). This CDR3 is built from 13 residues. The CDR3 region has the DNA TGCAGTGCTGGATCGCGTACAGGATACGAGCAGTACTTC. It encodes CSAGSRTGYEQYF.

The genes are TRBV7-2 and TRBJ1-1; 7 bases are a match to TRBD1. The CDR3 has 13 amino acids. CDR1 and CDR2 (germline): SGHTA, FQGNSA. V trimming: 1 base; J trimming: 7 bases; junction bases outside the gene matches: 3. CDR3 coding DNA: TGTGCCAGCAGCTTAGAGACAGGGAGTGAAGCTTTCTTT. Translating it yields CASSLETGSEAFF.

Details on this clonotype: The junction departs from germline at one end; a sequencing error may be responsible. The chain joins TRBV4-2 to TRBJ2-1; 10 nucleotides align to TRBD2. The CDR3 sequence is 15 residues long. Germline V gene sequence: CDR1 LGHNA, CDR2 YNFKEQ. The CDR3 is CASSQDLAGVFGRVF. CDR3 DNA: TGTGCCAGCAGCCAAGATCTAGCGGGAGTGTTTGGGAGGGTCTTC.

This clonotype has ten or more counts. V usage is TRBV20-1 and J usage is TRBJ2-5, with D possibly TRBD2 on 6 matching bases. The CDR3 runs to 14 residues. In germline, CDR1 is DFQATT, CDR2 SNEGSKA (reference sequence). Trimming cost V 5 bases and J 4 bases, with 17 bases left between them. CDR3 region: CSAFGVGLGETQYF. The CDR3 coding sequence is TGCAGTGCTTTTGGCGTGGGACTGGGAGAGACCCAGTACTTC.

This clonotype was found a few times. The chain employs TRBV4-1 and TRBJ2-7; D is uncertain. V dropped 0 bases and J dropped 0 bases, with 9 bases sitting between them. The CDR3 is 15 residues long. Germline assignment: CDR1 MGHRA and CDR2 YSYEKL. The CDR3 sequence: CASSQDSLGSYEQYF. For the CDR3, the DNA is TGCGCCAGCAGCCAAGATTCGCTAGGCTCCTACGAGCAGTACTTC.

The sample holds one count of this clonotype. This chain joins TRBV20-1 and TRBJ2-1; 9 nucleotides agree with TRBD2. V dropped 5 bases and J dropped 7; count of bases not matched to a gene: 9. CDR3 length: 14 residues. Per germline, CDR1 DFQATT and CDR2 SNEGSKA (reference sequence). The CDR3, as DNA: TGCAGTGCTCCCCATGAAGCGGGAGGTAATGAGCAGTTCTTC. Translated: CSAPHEAGGNEQFF.

This clonotype has only a few counts. The chain links TRBV7-9 to TRBJ2-5, with D perhaps given as TRBD1 or TRBD2 (5 bases each). The CDR3 is 14 amino acids. Germline V lookup: CDR1 SEHNR, CDR2 FQNEAQ (reference sequence). Trimming stripped 2 bases from V and 5 bases from J, with 12 bases between. CDR3: CASSLKGRRETQYF. CDR3 nucleotide sequence: TGTGCCAGCAGCTTAAAGGGACGGAGGGAGACCCAGTACTTC.

This chain uses TRBV28 with TRBJ1-5; 7 bases are a match to TRBD1. This CDR3 spans 15 amino acids. The germline V gene encodes CDR1 MDHEN and CDR2 SYDVKM. Trimming at V came to 5 bases and at J to 7 bases, leaving 11 bases not matched to a gene. In nucleotides, the CDR3 is TGTGCCAGCAGTCCAATAACAGGGGAGGTCCAGCCCCAGCATTTT. Its protein product is CASSPITGEVQPQHF.

Only a few counts were recorded for this clonotype. V gene TRBV5-6 combines with J gene TRBJ1-1, with TRBD1 as a possible D gene (6 bases). V was shortened by 5 bases and J by 5 bases, with 16 bases between the two germline ends. Germline CDR1 SGHDT, CDR2 YYEEEE. The CDR3 is 14 amino acids. In nucleotides, the CDR3 is TGTGCCAGCAGATCATGGGGGGGGCTGACTGAAGCTTTCTTT. Translation: CASRSWGGLTEAFF.

As regards this clonotype: Relative to the germline gene, one junction end is altered; a read error may explain this. The chain has TRBV7-7 and TRBJ2-5; 8 nucleotides agree with TRBD1. Germline V gene lookup returns CDR1 SSHAT and CDR2 FNYEAQ (reference sequence). The CDR3 contains 14 residues. CDR3 bases: TGTGCTAGCAGCCGGGGACAGGTTCATGAGACCCAGTACTTC. As protein: CASSRGQVHETQYF.

V usage is TRBV12-3 or TRBV12-4 and J usage is TRBJ2-3, with TRBD2 identical over 11 bases. J was trimmed by 6 bases and V by 8 bases; bases with no gene match: 13. CDR3 length: 16 residues. CDR3 in DNA: TGTGCCAGCCAAGAGGCTAGCGGGGGGAGGGGGGATACGCAGTATTTT. Its protein is CASQEASGGRGDTQYF.

The rearrangement joins TRBV20-1 to TRBJ2-1; maybe TRBD2 (6 bases). Germline CDR1 is DFQATT and CDR2 is SNEGSKA (reference sequence). The CDR3 consists of 16 residues. V was pared by 2 bases and J by 4 bases, with 18 bases between. CDR3 sequence reads: CSARNSPGLDYNEQFF. DNA of the CDR3: TGCAGTGCTAGAAACTCCCCGGGACTGGATTACAATGAGCAGTTCTTC.

This sequence joins TRBV12-3 or TRBV12-4 and TRBJ1-5, with a tentative D call TRBD1 (5 bases). The V end was cut by 8 bases, the J end by 3 bases, with 14 bases between. The CDR3 extends over 14 amino acids. DNA of the CDR3: TGTGCCAGCGGGCCCCGGGGCCACAATCAGCCCCAGCATTTT. Its protein is CASGPRGHNQPQHF.